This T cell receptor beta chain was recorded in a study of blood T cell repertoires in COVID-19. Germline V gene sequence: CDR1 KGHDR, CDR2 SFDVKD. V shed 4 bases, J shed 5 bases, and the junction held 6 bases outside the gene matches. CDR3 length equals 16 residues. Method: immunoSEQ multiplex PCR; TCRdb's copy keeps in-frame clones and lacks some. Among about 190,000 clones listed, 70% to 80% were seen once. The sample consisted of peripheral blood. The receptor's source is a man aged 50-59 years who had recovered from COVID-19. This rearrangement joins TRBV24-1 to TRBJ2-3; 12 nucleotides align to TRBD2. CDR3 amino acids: CATSDMTSGSEDTQYF. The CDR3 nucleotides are TGTGCCACCAGTGACATGACTAGCGGGAGCGAAGATACGCAGTATTTT.